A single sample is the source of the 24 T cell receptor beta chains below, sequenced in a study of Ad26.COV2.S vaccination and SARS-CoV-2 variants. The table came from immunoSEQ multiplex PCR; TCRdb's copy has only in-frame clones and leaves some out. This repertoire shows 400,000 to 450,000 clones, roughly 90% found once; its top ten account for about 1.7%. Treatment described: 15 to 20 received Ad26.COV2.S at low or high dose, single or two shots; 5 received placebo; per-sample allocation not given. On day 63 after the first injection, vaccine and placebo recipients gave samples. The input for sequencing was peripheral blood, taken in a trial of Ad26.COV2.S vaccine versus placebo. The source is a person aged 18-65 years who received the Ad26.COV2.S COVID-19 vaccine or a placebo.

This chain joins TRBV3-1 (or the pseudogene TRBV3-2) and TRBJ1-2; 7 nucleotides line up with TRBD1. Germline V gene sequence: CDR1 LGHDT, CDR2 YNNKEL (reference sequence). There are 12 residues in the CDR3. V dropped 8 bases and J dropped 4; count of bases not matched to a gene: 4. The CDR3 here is CASHQGGYGYTF. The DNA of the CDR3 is TGTGCCAGCCACCAGGGGGGCTATGGCTACACCTTC.

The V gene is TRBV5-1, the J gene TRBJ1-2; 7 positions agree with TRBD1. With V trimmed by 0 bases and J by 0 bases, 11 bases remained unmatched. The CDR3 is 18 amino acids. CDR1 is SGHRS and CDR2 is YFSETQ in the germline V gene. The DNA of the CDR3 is TGCGCCAGCAGCTTGGCCGGGGGACAGCGAGGAGCTAACTATGGCTACACCTTC. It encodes CASSLAGGQRGANYGYTF.

The CDR3 DNA reads as TGCAGCGTTGGGATCCGGGGCGGCGGCTACACCTTC. It is translated as CSVGIRGGGYTF. This chain links TRBV29-1 with TRBJ1-2; TRBD1 is a possible D gene (5 bases). The CDR3 runs to 12 residues. Trimming pared 4 bases from V and 8 bases from J, leaving 14 bases between. Per germline, CDR1 SQVTM and CDR2 ANQGSEA.

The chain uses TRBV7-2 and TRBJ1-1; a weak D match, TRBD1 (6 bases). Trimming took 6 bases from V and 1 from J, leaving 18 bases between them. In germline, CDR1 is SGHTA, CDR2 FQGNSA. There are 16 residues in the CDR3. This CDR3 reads CASSSTGGLPNTEAFF. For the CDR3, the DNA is TGTGCCAGCAGTTCGACGGGGGGCTTACCGAACACTGAAGCTTTCTTT.

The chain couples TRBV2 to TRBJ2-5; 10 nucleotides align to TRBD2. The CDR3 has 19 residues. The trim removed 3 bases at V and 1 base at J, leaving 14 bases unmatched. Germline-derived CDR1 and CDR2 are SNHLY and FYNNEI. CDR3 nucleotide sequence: TGTGCCAGCAGTGAGCCCTACCACCCAGCGGGGGGGTTCCAAGAGACCCAGTACTTC. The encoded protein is CASSEPYHPAGGFQETQYF.

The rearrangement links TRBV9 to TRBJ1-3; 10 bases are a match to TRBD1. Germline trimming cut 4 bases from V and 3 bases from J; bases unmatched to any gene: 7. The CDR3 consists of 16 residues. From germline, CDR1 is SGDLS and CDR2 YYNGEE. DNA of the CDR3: TGTGCCAGCAGCATCGACAGGGGGCTAGGTGGAAACACCATATATTTT. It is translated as CASSIDRGLGGNTIYF.

The CDR3 DNA sequence: TGCGCCAGCAGCCCTAGCGGGGGGGCTTTAGATACGCAGTATTTT. This sequence encodes CASSPSGGALDTQYF. The chain recombines TRBV5-1 with TRBJ2-3, with TRBD2 matching over 12 bases. The length of the CDR3 is 15 residues. J lost 5 bases, V lost 4 bases, and 5 bases had no gene match. Germline assignment: CDR1 SGHRS and CDR2 YFSETQ.

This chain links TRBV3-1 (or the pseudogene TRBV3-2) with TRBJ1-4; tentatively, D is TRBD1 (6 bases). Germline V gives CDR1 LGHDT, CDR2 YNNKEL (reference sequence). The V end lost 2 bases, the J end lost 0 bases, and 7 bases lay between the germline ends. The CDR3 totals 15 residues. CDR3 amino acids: CASSQQGTTNEKLFF. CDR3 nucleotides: TGTGCCAGCAGCCAACAGGGGACAACTAATGAAAAACTGTTTTTT.

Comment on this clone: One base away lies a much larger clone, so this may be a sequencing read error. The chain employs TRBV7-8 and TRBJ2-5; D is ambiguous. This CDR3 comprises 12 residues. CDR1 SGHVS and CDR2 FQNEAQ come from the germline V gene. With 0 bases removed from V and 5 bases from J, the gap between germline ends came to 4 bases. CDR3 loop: CASSLAHETQYF. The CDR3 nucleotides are TGTGCCAGCAGCTTAGCGCATGAGACCCAGTACTTC.

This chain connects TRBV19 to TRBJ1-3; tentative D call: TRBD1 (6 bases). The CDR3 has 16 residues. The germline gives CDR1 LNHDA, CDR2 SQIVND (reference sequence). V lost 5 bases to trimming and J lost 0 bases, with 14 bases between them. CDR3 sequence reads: CASSFGQPISGNTIYF. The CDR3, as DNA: TGTGCCAGTAGTTTCGGACAGCCAATCTCTGGAAACACCATATATTTT.

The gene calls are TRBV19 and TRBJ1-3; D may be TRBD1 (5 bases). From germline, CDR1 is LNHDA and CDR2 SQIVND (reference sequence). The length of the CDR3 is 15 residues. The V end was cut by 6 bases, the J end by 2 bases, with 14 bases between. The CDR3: CASRIQGGTGNTIYF. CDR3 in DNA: TGTGCCAGTAGGATTCAGGGAGGAACTGGAAACACCATATATTTT.

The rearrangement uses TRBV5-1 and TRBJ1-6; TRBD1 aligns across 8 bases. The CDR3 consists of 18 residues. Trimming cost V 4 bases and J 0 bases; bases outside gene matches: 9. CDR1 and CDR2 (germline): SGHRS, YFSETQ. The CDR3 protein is CASSITRQGSSYNSPLHF. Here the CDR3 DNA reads TGCGCCAGCAGCATTACCCGACAGGGGAGCTCCTATAATTCACCCCTCCACTTT.

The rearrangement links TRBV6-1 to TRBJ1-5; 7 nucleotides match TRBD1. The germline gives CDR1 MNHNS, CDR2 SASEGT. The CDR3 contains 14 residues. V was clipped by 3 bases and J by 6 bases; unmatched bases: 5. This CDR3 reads CASSERQGGQPQHF. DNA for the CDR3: TGTGCCAGCAGTGAGCGGCAGGGGGGTCAGCCCCAGCATTTT.

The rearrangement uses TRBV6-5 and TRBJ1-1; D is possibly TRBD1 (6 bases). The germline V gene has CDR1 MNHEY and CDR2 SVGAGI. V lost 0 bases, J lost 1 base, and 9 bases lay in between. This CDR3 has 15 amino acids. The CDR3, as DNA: TGTGCCAGCAGTTACTCGGGGGGCCGGAACACTGAAGCTTTCTTT. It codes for CASSYSGGRNTEAFF.

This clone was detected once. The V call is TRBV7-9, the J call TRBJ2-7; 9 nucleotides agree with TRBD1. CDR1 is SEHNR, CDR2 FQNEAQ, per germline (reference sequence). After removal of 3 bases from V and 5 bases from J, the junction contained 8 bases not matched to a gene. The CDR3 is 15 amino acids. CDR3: CASSFMGTGKHEQYF. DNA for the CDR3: TGTGCCAGCAGCTTCATGGGGACAGGGAAGCACGAGCAGTACTTC.

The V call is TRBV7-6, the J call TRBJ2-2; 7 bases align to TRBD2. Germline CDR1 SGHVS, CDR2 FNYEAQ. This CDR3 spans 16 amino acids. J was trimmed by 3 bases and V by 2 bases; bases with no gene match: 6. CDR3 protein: CASSLSGTRYTGELFF. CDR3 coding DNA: TGTGCCAGCAGCTTAAGCGGGACGAGATACACCGGGGAGCTGTTTTTT.

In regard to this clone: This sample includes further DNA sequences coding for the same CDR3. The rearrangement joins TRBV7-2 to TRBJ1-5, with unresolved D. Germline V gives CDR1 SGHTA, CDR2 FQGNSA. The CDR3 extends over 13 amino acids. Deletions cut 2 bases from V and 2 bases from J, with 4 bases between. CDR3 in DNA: TGTGCCAGCAGCTTATCCCGCAATCAGCCCCAGCATTTT. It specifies CASSLSRNQPQHF.

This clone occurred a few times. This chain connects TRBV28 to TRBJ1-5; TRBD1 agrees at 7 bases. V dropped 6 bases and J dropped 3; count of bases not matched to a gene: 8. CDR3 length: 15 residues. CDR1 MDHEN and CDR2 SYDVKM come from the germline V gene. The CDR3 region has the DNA TGTGCCAGCAGCCGAAGGACAGGCATCAATCAGCCCCAGCATTTT. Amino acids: CASSRRTGINQPQHF.

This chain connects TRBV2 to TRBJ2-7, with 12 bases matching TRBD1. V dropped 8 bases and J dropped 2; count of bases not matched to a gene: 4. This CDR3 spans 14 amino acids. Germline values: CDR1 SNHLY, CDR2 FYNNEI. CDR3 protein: CASQGTGGTYEQYF. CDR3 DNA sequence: TGTGCCAGCCAGGGGACAGGGGGCACCTACGAGCAGTACTTC. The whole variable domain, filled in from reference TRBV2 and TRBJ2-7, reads EPEVTQTPSHQVTQMGQEVILRCVPISNHLYFYWYRQILGQKVEFLVSFYNNEISEKSEIFDDQFSVERPDGSNFTLKIRSTKLEDSAMYFCASQGTGGTYEQYFGPGTRLTVT.

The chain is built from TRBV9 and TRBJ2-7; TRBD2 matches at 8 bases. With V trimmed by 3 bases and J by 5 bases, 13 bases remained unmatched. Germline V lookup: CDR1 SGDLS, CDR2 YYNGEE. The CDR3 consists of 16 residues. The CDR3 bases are TGTGCCAGCAGCGAGTCGACGGGGGGGCGTATCCACGAGCAGTACTTC. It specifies CASSESTGGRIHEQYF.

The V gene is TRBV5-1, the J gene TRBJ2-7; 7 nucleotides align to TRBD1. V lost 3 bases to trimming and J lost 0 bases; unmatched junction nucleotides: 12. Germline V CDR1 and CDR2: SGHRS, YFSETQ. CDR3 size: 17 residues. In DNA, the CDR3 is TGCGCCAGCAGCTCGAATGAAAGGACAGGTAGCTCCTACGAGCAGTACTTC. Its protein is CASSSNERTGSSYEQYF.

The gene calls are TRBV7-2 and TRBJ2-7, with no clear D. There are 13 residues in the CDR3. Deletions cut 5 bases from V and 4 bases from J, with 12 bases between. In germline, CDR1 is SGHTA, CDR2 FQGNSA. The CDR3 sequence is CASSQGPRYEQYF. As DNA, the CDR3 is TGTGCCAGCAGCCAAGGACCGCGATACGAGCAGTACTTC.

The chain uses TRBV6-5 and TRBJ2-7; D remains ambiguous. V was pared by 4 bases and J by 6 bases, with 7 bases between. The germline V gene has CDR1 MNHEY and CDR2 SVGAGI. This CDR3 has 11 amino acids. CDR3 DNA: TGTGCCAGCAGTTTATTTGGCGAGCAGTACTTC. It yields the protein CASSLFGEQYF.

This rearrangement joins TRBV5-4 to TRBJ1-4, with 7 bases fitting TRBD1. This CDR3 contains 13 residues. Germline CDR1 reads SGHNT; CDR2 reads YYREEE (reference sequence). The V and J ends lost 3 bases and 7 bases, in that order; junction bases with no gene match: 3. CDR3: CASSWDRGEKLFF. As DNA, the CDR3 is TGTGCCAGCAGCTGGGACAGAGGTGAAAAACTGTTTTTT.